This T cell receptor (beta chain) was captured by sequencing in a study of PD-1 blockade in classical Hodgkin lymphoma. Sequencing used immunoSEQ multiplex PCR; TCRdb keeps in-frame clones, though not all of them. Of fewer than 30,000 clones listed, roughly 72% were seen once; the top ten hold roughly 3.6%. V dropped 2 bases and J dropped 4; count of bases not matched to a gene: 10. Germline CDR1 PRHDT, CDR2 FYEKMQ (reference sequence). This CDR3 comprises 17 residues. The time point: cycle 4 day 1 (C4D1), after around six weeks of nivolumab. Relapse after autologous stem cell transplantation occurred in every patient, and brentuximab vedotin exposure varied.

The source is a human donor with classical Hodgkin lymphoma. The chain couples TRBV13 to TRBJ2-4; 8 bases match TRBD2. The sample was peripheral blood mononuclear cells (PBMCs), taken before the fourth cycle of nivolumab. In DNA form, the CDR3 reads TGTGCCAGCAGCTTATTATCCAGCGGGAGAACTAAAAACATTCAGTACTTC. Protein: CASSLLSSGRTKNIQYF.